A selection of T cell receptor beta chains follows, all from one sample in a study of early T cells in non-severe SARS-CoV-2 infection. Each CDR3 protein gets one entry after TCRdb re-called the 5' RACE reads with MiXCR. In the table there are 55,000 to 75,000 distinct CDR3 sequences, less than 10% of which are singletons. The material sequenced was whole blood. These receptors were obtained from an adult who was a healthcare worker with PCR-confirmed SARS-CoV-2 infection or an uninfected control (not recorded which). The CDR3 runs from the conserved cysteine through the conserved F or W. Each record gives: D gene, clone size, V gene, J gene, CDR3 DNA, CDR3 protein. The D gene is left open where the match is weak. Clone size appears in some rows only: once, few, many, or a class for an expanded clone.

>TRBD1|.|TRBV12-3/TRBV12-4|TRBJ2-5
TGTGCCAGCAGAACCGGGACAGGGAAAGAGACCCAGTACTTC
CASRTGTGKETQYF
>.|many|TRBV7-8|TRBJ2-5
TGTGCCAGCAGCTTAGTAGGGGGGCGAAAAGAGACCCAGTACTTC
CASSLVGGRKETQYF
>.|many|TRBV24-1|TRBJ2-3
TGTGCCACCAATGGACGGCAGTCAGCAGATACGCAGTATTTT
CATNGRQSADTQYF
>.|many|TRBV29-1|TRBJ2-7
TGCAGCGTTGAAACGGGACTTACCTATCCGGTGTTC
CSVETGLTYPVF
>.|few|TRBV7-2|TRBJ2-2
TGTGCCAGCAGCTCCTCAGGCTCCTACACCGGGGAGCTGTTTTTT
CASSSSGSYTGELFF
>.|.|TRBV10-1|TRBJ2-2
TGCGCCAGCATGGTAGACGGCACCGGGGAGCTGTTTTTT
CASMVDGTGELFF
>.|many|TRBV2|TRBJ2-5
TGTGCCAGCAGTGAAGTTGAGACAGGCCAAGAGACCCAGTACTTC
CASSEVETGQETQYF
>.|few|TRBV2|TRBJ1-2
TGTGCCAGCAGTAGGGACGTTAAGTATGGCTACACCTTC
CASSRDVKYGYTF
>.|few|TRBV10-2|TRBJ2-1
TGCGCCAGCAGTGACAGGCAGGGCAGGGAGAATGAGCAGTTCTTC
CASSDRQGRENEQFF
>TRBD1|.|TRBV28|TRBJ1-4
TGTGCCAGCAGGCGGGACAGGGGAGAAAAACTGTTTTTT
CASRRDRGEKLFF
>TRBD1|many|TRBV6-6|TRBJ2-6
TGTGCCAGCAGGCGTACTGTAGGGGGCGACGGGGCCAACGTCCTGACTTTC
CASRRTVGGDGANVLTF
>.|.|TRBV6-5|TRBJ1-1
TGTGCCAGCAGTTACCCCCGTAGGGGCGATTACAACACTGAAGCTTTCTTT
CASSYPRRGDYNTEAFF
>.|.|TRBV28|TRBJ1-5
TGTGCCAGCAGTTTCCTAAATGGCTTACAGCCCCAGCATTTT
CASSFLNGLQPQHF
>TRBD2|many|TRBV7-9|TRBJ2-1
TGTGCCAGCAGCTCGGGACTAGCGGAGAAACAAGAGCAGTTCTTC
CASSSGLAEKQEQFF
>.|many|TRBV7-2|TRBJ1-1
TGTGCCAGCAGCCCGTACATAAACACTGAAGCTTTCTTT
CASSPYINTEAFF
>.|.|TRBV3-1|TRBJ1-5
TGTGCCAGCAGCCAAGCAGGGGAGCGGCAGCCCCAGCATTTT
CASSQAGERQPQHF
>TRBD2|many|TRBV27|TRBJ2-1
TGTGCCAGCAGTTCAACGACTAGCCTAACCTACAATGAGCAGTTCTTC
CASSSTTSLTYNEQFF
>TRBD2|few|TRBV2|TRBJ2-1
TGTGCCAGCAGTCCGGCTAGCGGGGGGATTTACAATGAGCAGTTCTTC
CASSPASGGIYNEQFF
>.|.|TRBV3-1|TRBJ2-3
TGTGCCAGCAGCCAAGATTGGGGCCGGGATACGCAGTATTTT
CASSQDWGRDTQYF
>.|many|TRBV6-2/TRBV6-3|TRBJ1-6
TGTGCCAGCACGAACCGACAACGGGATTCACCCCTCCACTTT
CASTNRQRDSPLHF
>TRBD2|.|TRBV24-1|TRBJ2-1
TGTGCCACCAGTGATTTCGGGGGGGCCTATGGTGAGCAGTTCTTC
CATSDFGGAYGEQFF
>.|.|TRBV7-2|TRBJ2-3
TGTGCCAGCACCCTGGGCGGGGGCTTAGATACGCAGTATTTT
CASTLGGGLDTQYF
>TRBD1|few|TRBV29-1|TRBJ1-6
TGCAGCGTTGTATGGGCAGGGGGCTTGGGTTCACCCCTCCACTTT
CSVVWAGGLGSPLHF
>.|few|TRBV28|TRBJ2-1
TGTGCCAGCAGTTTTGGGGAAAGTAATGAGCAGTTCTTC
CASSFGESNEQFF
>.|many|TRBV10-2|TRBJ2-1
TGCGCCAGCAGTGAGTCCAATGAGCAGTTCTTC
CASSESNEQFF
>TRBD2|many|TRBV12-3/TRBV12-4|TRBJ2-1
TGTGCCAGCAGTCGGGAGCGGGGGGCCCACAATGAGCAGTTCTTC
CASSRERGAHNEQFF
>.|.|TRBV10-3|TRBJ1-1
TGTGCCATCAGTGAGCATCGAAATGAAGCTTTCTTT
CAISEHRNEAFF
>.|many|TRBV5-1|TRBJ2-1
TGCGCCAGCAGCTCGGGACTCCTCAATGAGCAGTTCTTC
CASSSGLLNEQFF
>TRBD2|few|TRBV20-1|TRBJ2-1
TGCAGTGCCCACTTAATCCGGGGGGAAAGCTCCTACAATGAGCAGTTCTTC
CSAHLIRGESSYNEQFF
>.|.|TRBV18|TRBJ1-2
TGTGCCAGCTCACCACCCAACATAAACTATGGCTACACCTTC
CASSPPNINYGYTF
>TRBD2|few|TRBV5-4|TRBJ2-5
TGTGCCAGCAGCTTGGTGGCTAGCGGGGGGGAGAACCAAGAGACCCAGTACTTC
CASSLVASGGENQETQYF
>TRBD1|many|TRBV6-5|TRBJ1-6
TGTGCCAGCCCCCCGGGACAGGAAAATCTGATTTATAATTCACCCCTCCACTTT
CASPPGQENLIYNSPLHF
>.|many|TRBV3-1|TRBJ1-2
TGTGCCAGCAGCCAAGATAGTACGGACGGCAACTATGGCTACACCTTC
CASSQDSTDGNYGYTF
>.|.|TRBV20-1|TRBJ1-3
TGCAGTGCTAGAGATAAGACCACTGGAAACACCATATATTTT
CSARDKTTGNTIYF